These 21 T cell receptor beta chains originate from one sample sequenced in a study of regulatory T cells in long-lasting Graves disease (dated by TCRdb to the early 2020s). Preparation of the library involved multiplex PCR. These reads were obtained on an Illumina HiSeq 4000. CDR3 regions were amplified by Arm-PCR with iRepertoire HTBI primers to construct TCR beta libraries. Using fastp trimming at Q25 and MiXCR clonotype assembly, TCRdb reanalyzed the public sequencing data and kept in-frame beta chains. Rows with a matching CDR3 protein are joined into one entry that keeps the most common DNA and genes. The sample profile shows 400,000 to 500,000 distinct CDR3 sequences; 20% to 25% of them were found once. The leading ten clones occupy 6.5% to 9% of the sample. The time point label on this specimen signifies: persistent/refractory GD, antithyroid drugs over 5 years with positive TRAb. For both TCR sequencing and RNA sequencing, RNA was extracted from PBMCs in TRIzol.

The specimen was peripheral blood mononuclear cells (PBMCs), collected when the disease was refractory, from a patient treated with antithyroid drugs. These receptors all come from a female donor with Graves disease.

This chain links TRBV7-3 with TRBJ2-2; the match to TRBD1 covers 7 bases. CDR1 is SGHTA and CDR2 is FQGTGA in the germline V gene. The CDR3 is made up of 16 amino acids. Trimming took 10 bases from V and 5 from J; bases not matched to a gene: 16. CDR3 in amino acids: CATHPYKTGETGELFF. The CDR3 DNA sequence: TGTGCCACCCACCCCTACAAAACAGGGGAGACCGGGGAGCTGTTTTTT.

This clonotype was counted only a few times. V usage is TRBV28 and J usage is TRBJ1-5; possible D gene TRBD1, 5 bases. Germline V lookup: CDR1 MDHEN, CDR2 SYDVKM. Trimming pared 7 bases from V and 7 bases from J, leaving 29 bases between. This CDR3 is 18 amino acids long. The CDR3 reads CASTGSGRAQVKFQPQHF. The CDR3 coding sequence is TGTGCCAGCACCGGAAGTGGCAGGGCACAAGTGAAGTTCCAGCCCCAGCATTTT.

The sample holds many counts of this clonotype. The CDR3 region has the DNA TGTGCCAGCAGTTACTCGAACCAAAACATTCAGTACTTC. It encodes CASSYSNQNIQYF. The rearrangement uses TRBV6-2 or TRBV6-3 and TRBJ2-4; D is uncertain. The CDR3 is 13 amino acids. Trimming removed 0 bases from V and 5 bases from J, with 5 bases in between. The V gene's germline CDR1 is MNHEY and CDR2 SVGEGT.

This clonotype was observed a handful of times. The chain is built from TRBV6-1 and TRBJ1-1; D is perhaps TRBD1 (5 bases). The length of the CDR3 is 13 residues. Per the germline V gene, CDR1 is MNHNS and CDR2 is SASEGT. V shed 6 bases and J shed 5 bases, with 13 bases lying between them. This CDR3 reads CASSRLGVTEAFF. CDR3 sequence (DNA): TGTGCCAGCAGCAGGCTGGGGGTGACTGAAGCTTTCTTT.

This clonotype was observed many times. CDR3 sequence reads: CSANPNYGYTF. CDR3 sequence (DNA): TGCAGTGCAAACCCTAACTATGGCTACACCTTC. This chain links TRBV20-1 with TRBJ1-2, with unresolved D. The CDR3 contains 11 residues. Trimming removed 6 bases at V and 0 bases at J, with 5 bases between. From germline, CDR1 is DFQATT and CDR2 SNEGSKA (reference sequence).

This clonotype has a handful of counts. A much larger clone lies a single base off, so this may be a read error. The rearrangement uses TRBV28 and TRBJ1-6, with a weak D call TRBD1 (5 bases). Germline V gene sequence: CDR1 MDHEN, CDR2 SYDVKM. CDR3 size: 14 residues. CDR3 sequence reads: CASNWGSYNSSLHF. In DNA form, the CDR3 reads TGTGCCAGCAATTGGGGGTCCTATAATTCATCCCTCCACTTT. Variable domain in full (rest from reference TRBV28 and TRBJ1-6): DVKVTQSSRYLVKRTGEKVFLECVQDMDHENMFWYRQDPGLGLRLIYFSYDVKMKEKGDIPEGYSVSREKKERFSLILESASTNQTSMYLCASNWGSYNSSLHFGNGTRLTVT.

Here the CDR3 reads CASSLEGYRRNEQFF. The DNA for the CDR3 is TGTGCCAGCAGCTTAGAGGGTTACCGTCGCAATGAGCAGTTCTTC. The chain carries TRBV11-1 and TRBJ2-1, with D hard to call. This CDR3 comprises 15 residues. CDR1 is SGHAT, CDR2 FQDESV, per germline (reference sequence). Trimming left V 1 base short and J 6 bases short, with 13 bases between.

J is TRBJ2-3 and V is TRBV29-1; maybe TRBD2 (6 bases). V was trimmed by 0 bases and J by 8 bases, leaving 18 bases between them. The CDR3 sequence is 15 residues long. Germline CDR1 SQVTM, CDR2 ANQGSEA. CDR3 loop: CSVEERRDPVPTQYF. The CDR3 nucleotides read TGCAGCGTTGAAGAACGGCGGGACCCGGTGCCTACGCAGTATTTT.

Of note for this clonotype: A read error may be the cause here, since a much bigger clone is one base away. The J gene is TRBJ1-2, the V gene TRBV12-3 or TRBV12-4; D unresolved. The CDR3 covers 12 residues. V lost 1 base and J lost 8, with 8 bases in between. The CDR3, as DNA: TGTGCCAGCAGTTTAGACGGGATCGGCTACACCTTC. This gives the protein CASSLDGIGYTF.

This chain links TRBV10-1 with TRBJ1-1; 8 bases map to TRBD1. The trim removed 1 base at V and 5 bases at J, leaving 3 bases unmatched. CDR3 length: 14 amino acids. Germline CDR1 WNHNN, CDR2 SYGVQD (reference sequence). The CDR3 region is CASSEYRGSTEAFF. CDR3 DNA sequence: TGCGCCAGCAGTGAGTACAGGGGGTCGACTGAAGCTTTCTTT.

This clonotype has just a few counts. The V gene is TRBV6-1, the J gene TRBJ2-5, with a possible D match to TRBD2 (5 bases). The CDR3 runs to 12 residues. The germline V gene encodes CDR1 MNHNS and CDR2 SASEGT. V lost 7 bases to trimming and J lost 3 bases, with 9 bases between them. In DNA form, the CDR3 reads TGTGCCAGCATCGGGCGGGAAGAGACCCAGTACTTC. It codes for CASIGREETQYF.

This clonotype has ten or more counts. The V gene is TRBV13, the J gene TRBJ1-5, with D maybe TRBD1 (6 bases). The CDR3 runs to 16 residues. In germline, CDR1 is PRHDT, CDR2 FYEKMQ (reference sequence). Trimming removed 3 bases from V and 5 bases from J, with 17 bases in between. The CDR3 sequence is CASSFRGSWPDQPQHF. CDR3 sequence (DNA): TGTGCCAGCAGCTTCAGGGGCTCGTGGCCCGATCAGCCCCAGCATTTT.

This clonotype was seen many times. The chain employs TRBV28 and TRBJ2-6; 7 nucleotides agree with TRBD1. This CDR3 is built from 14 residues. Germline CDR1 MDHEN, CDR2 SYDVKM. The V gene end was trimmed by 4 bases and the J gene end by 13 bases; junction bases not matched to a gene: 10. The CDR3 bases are TGTGCCAGCAGTTCCCTGCAGGGGGTAAGAGTCCTGACTTTC. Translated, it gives CASSSLQGVRVLTF.

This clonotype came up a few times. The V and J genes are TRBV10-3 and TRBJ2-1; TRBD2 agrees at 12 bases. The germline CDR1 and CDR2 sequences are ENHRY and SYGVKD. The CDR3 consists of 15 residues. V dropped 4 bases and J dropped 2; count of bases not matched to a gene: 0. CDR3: CAISGLAGAYNEQFF. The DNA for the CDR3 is TGTGCCATCAGTGGACTAGCGGGAGCCTACAATGAGCAGTTCTTC.

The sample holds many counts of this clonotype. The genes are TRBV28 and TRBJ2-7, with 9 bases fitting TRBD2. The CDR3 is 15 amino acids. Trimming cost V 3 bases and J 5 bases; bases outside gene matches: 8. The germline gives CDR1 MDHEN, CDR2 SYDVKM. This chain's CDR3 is CASSFFSGRFHEQYF. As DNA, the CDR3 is TGTGCCAGCAGTTTTTTTAGCGGGAGATTCCACGAGCAGTACTTC.

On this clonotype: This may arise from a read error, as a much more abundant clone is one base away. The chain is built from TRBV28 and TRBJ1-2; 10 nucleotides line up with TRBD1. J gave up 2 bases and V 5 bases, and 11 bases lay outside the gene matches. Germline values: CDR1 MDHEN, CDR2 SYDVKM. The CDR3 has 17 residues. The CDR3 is CASSEGTGDGTNYGYTF. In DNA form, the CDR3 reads TGTGCCAGCAGTGAGGGGACAGGGGACGGGACCAACTATGGCTACACCTTC.

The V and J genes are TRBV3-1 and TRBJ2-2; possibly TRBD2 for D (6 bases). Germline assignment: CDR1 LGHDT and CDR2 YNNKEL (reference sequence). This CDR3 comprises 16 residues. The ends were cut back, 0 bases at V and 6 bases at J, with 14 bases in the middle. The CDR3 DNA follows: TGTGCCAGCAGCCAAGATGGCGGGGCAGGAGCCGGGGAGCTGTTTTTT. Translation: CASSQDGGAGAGELFF. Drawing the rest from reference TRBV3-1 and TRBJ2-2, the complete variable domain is DTAVSQTPKYLVTQMGNDKSIKCEQNLGHDTMYWYKQDSKKFLKIMFSYNNKELIINETVPNRFSPKSPDKAHLNLHINSLELGDSAVYFCASSQDGGAGAGELFFGEGSRLTVL.

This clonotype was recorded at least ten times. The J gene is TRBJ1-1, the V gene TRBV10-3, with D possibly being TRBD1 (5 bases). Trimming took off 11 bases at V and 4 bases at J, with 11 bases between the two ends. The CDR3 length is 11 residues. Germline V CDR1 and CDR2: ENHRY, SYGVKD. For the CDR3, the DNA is TGTGCCGGGGGGGGGTCCACTGAAGCTTTCTTT. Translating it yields CAGGGSTEAFF.

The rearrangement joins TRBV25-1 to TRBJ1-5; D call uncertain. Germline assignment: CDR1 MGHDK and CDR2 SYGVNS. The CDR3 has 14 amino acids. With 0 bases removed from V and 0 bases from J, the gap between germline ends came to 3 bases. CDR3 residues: CASSEYTSNQPQHF. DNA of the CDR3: TGTGCCAGCAGTGAATATACTAGCAATCAGCCCCAGCATTTT.

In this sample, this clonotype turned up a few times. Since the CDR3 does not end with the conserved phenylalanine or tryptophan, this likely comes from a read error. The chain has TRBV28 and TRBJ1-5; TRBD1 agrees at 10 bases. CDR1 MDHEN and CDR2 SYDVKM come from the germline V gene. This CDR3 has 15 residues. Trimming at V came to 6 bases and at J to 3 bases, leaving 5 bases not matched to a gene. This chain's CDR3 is CASSGTGVHNQPQHS. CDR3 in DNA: TGTGCCAGCAGCGGGACAGGGGTTCACAATCAGCCCCAGCATTCT.

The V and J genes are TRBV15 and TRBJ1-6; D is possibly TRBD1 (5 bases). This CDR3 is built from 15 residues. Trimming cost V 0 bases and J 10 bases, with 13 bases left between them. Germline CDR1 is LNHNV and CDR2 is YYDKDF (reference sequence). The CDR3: CATSRDLGWGSPLHF. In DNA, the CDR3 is TGTGCCACCAGCAGAGATTTAGGTTGGGGCTCACCCCTCCACTTT.